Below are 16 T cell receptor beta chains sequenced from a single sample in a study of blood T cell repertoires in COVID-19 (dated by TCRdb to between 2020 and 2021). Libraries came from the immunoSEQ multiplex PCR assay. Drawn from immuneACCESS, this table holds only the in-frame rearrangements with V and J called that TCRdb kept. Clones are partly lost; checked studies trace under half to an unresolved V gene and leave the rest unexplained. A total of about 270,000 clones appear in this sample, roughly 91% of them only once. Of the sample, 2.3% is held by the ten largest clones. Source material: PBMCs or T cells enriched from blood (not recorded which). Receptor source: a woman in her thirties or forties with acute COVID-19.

CDR3 bases: TGCAGTGCTAGAGTGCTAGACGAGCAGTACTTC. Its translation is CSARVLDEQYF. The gene calls are TRBV20-1 and TRBJ2-7; no clear D. Germline V gene sequence: CDR1 DFQATT, CDR2 SNEGSKA (reference sequence). This CDR3 has 11 amino acids. V lost 1 base, J lost 5 bases, and 6 bases lay in between.

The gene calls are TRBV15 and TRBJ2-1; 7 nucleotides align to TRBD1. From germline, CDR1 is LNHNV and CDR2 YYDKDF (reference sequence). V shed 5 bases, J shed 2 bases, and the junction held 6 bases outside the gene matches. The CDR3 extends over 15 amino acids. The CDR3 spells CATSGHQGAYNEQFF. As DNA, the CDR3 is TGTGCCACCAGCGGCCACCAGGGGGCCTACAATGAGCAGTTCTTC.

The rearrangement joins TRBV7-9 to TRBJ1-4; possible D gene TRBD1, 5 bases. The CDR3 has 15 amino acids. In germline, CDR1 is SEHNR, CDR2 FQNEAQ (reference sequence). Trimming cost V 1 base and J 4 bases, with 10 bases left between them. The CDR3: CASSLGGRINEKLFF. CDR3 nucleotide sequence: TGTGCCAGCAGCTTAGGGGGCAGGATTAATGAAAAACTGTTTTTT.

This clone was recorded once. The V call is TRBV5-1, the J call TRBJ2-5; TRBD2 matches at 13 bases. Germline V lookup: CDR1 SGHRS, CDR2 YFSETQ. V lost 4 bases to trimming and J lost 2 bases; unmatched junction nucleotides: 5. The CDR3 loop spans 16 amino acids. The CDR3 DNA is TGCGCCAGCAGCACGGGACTAGCGGGACCTCAAGAGACCCAGTACTTC. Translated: CASSTGLAGPQETQYF.

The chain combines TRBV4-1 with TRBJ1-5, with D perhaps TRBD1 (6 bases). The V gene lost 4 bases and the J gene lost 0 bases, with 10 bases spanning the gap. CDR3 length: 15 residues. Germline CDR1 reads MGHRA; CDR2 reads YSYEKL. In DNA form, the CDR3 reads TGCGCCAGCAGCCTGGACAGAGCTAGCAATCAGCCCCAGCATTTT. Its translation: CASSLDRASNQPQHF.

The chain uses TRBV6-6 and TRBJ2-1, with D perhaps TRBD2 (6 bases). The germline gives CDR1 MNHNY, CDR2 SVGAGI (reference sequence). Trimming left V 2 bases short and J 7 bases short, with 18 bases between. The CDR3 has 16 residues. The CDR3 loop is CASSYPVGGKRNEQFF. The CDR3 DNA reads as TGTGCCAGCAGTTACCCGGTCGGGGGAAAGCGGAATGAGCAGTTCTTC.

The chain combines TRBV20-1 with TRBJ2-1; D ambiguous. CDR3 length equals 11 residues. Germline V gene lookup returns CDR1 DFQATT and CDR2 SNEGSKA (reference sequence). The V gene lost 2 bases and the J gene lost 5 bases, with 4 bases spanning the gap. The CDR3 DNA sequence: TGCAGTGCTAGATCTGACAATGAGCAGTTCTTC. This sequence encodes CSARSDNEQFF.

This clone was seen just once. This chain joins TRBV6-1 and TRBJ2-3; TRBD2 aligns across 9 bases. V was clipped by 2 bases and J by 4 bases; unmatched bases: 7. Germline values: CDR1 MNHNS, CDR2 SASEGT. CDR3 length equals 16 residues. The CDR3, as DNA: TGTGCCAGCAGTGAACGGGGTAGCGGGAGCCCAGATACGCAGTATTTT. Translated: CASSERGSGSPDTQYF.

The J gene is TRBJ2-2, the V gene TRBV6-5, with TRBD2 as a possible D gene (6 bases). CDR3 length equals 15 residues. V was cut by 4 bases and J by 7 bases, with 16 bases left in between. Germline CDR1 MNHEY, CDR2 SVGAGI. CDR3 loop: CASSLTGTLNGELFF. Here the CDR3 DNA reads TGTGCCAGCAGTTTGACCGGGACTCTGAACGGGGAGCTGTTTTTT.

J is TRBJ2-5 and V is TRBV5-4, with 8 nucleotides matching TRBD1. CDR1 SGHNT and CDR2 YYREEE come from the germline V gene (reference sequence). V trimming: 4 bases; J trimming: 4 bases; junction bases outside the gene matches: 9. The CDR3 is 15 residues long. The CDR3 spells CASSVDRAPRETQYF. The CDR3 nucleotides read TGTGCCAGCAGCGTGGACAGGGCTCCAAGAGAGACCCAGTACTTC.

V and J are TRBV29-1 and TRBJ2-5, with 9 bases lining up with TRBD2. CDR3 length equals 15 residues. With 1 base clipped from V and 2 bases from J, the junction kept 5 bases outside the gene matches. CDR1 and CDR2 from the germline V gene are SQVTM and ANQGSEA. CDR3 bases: TGCAGCGTTGAAGTGTCTAGCGGGAAACAAGAGACCCAGTACTTC. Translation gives CSVEVSSGKQETQYF.

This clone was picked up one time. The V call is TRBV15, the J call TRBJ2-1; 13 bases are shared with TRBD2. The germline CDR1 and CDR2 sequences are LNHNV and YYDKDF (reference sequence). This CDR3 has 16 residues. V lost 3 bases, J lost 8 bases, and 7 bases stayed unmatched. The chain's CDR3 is CATSRIGTSGADEQFF. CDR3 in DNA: TGTGCCACCAGCAGGATCGGGACTAGCGGGGCGGATGAGCAGTTCTTC.

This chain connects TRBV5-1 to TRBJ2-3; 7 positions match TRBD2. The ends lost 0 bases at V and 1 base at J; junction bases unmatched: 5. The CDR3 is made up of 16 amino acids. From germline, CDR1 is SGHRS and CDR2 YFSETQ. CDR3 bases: TGCGCCAGCAGCTTGGGACTAGCTCTCCGCACAGATACGCAGTATTTT. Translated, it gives CASSLGLALRTDTQYF.

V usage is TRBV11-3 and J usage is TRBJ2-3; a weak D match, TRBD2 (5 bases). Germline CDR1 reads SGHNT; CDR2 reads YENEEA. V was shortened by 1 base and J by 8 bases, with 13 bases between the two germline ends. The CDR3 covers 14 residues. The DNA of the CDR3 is TGTGCCAGCAGCTTAGCAGCGGAGTCGAGTACGCAGTATTTT. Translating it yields CASSLAAESSTQYF.

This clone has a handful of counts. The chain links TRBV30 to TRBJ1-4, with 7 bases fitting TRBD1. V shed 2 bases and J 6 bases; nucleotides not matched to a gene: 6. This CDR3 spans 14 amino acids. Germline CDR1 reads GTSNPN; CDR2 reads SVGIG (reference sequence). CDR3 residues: CAWSKTGSDEKLFF. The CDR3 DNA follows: TGTGCCTGGAGTAAGACAGGGTCGGATGAAAAACTGTTTTTT. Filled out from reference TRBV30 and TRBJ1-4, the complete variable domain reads SQTIHQWPATLVQPVGSPLSLECTVEGTSNPNLYWYRQAAGRGLQLLFYSVGIGQISSEVPQNLSASRPQDRQFILSSKKLLLSDSGFYLCAWSKTGSDEKLFFGSGTQLSVL.

The CDR3 reads CASSIVIRGLAGGNNEQFF. The CDR3 DNA is TGTGCCAGTAGTATAGTAATCCGGGGACTAGCGGGAGGTAACAATGAGCAGTTCTTC. V usage is TRBV19 and J usage is TRBJ2-1; TRBD2 matches 15 bases. V shed 1 base, J shed 5 bases, and the junction held 9 bases outside the gene matches. Germline loops: CDR1 LNHDA, CDR2 SQIVND (reference sequence). The CDR3 runs 19 residues.